The 4 T cell receptor beta chains reported below all come from one sample, sequenced in a study of blood T cell repertoires in COVID-19. Assay used: immunoSEQ multiplex PCR; TCRdb lists only in-frame clones, some missing. The sample carries tens of thousands of clones, 88% recorded once. Sequencing used peripheral blood. All receptors derive from a human donor in a cohort sampled during active COVID-19.

This clone was seen once. The CDR3 here is CAWARGGQGETQYF. DNA of the CDR3: TGTGCCTGGGCGCGGGGGGGGCAGGGGGAGACCCAGTACTTC. The J gene is TRBJ2-5, the V gene TRBV30; TRBD2 matches 9 bases. The germline V gene has CDR1 GTSNPN and CDR2 SVGIG (reference sequence). V lost 5 bases and J lost 5; bases outside the gene matches: 9. The CDR3 is 14 residues long.

This clone was counted once. This chain connects TRBV7-9 to TRBJ2-1; 14 positions agree with TRBD2. Germline V lookup: CDR1 SEHNR, CDR2 FQNEAQ (reference sequence). Germline trimming cut 0 bases from V and 6 bases from J; bases unmatched to any gene: 4. The CDR3 is 17 residues long. In DNA, the CDR3 is TGTGCCAGCAGCTTAGCCCCGACTAGCGGGGGGGCCAATGAGCAGTTCTTC. Amino acid sequence: CASSLAPTSGGANEQFF. Looking up the rest from reference TRBV7-9 and TRBJ2-1 gives the full variable domain: DTGVSQNPRHKITKRGQNVTFRCDPISEHNRLYWYRQTLGQGPEFLTYFQNEAQLEKSRLLSDRFSAERPKGSFSTLEIQRTEQGDSAMYLCASSLAPTSGGANEQFFGPGTRLTVL.

The chain is built from TRBV15 and TRBJ1-2; 11 bases align to TRBD1. Germline V CDR1 and CDR2: LNHNV, YYDKDF (reference sequence). CDR3 length: 14 residues. J lost 12 bases, V lost 0 bases, and 6 bases had no gene match. This CDR3 is CATSRDGTGGVNTF. The CDR3 DNA reads TGTGCCACCAGCAGAGACGGGACAGGGGGTGTAAACACCTTC. Drawing the rest from reference TRBV15 and TRBJ1-2, the complete variable domain is DAMVIQNPRYQVTQFGKPVTLSCSQTLNHNVMYWYQQKSSQAPKLLFHYYDKDFNNEADTPDNFQSRRPNTSFCFLDIRSPGLGDTAMYLCATSRDGTGGVNTFGSGTRLTVV.

The chain carries TRBV5-4 and TRBJ1-2; weak D call: TRBD1 (5 bases). The CDR3 totals 15 residues. V was cut by 4 bases and J by 2 bases, with 15 bases left in between. From germline, CDR1 is SGHNT and CDR2 YYREEE (reference sequence). The CDR3 DNA sequence: TGTGCCAGCAGCATCCAGGGAGGCGGAAACTATGGCTACACCTTC. It specifies CASSIQGGGNYGYTF.